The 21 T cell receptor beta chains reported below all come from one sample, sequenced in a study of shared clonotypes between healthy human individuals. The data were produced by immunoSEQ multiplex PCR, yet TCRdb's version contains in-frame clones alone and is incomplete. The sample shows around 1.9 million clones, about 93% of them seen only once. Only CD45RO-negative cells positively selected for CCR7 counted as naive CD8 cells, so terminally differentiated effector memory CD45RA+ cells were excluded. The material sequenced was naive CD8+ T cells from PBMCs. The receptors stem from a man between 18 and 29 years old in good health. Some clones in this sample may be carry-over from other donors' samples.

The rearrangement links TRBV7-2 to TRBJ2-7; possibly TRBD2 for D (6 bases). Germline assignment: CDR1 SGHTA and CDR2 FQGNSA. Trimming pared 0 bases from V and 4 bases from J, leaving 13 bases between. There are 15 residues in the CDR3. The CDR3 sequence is CASSLAGEVYYEQYF. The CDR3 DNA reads TGTGCCAGCAGCTTAGCAGGGGAGGTCTATTACGAGCAGTACTTC.

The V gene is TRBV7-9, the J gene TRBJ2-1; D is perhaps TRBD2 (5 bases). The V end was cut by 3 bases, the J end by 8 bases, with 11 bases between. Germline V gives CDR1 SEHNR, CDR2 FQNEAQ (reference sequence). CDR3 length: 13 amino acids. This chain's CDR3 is CASSFVSGDEQFF. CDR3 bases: TGTGCCAGCAGCTTCGTTTCCGGGGATGAGCAGTTCTTC.

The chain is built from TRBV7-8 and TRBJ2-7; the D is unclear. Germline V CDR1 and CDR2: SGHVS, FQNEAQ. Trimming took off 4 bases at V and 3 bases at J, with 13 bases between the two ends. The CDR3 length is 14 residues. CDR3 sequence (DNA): TGTGCCAGCAGCTCCGACGGATACTTCTACGAGCAGTACTTC. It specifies CASSSDGYFYEQYF.

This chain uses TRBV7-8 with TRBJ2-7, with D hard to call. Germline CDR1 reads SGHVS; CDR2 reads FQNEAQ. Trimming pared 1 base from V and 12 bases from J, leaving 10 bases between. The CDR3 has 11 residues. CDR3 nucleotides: TGTGCCAGCAGCTTAGTTGCTGCGAGGTACTTC. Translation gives CASSLVAARYF. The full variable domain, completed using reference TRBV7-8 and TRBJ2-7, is GAGVSQSPRYKVAKRGQDVALRCDPISGHVSLFWYQQALGQGPEFLTYFQNEAQLDKSGLPSDRFFAERPEGSVSTLKIQRTQQEDSAVYLCASSLVAARYFGPGTRLTVT.

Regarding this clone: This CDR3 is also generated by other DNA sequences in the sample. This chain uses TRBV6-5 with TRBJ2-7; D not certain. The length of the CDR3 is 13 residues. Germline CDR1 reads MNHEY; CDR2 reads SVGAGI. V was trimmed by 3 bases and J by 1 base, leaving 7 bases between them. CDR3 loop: CASSYSESYEQYF. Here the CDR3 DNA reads TGTGCCAGCAGTTATTCGGAGTCCTACGAGCAGTACTTC.

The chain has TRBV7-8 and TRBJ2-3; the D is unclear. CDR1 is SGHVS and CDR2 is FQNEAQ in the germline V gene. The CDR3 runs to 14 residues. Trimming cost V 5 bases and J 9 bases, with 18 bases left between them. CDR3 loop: CASSPRLGPGTQYF. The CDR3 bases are TGTGCCAGCAGCCCCCGTCTTGGGCCTGGGACGCAGTATTTT.

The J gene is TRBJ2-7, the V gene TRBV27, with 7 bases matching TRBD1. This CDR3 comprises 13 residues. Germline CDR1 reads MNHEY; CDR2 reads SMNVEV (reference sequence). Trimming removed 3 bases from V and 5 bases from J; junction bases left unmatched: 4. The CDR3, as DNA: TGTGCCAGCAGTTTTCTGGACAGGAACGAGCAGTACTTC. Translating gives CASSFLDRNEQYF.

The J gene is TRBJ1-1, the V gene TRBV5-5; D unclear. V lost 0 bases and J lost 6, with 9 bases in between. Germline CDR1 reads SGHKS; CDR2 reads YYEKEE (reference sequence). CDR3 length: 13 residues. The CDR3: CASSLVSGSEAFF. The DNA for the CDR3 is TGTGCCAGCAGCTTGGTATCGGGGTCTGAAGCTTTCTTT.

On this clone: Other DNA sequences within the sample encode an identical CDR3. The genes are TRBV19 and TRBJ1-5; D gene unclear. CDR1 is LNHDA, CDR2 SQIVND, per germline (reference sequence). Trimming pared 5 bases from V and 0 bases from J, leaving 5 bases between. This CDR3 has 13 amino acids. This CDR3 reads CASSPYSNQPQHF. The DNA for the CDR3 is TGTGCCAGTAGTCCGTATAGCAATCAGCCCCAGCATTTT.

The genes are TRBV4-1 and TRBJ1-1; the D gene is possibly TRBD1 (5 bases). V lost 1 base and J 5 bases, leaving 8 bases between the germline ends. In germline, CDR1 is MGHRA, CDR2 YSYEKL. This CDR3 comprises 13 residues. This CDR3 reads CASSQAEGTEAFF. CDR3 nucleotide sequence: TGCGCCAGCAGCCAAGCCGAGGGGACTGAAGCTTTCTTT.

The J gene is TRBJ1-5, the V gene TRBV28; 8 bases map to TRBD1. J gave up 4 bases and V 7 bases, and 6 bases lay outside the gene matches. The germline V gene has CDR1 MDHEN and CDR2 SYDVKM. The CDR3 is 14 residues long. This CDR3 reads CASTGGTGNQPQHF. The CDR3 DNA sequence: TGTGCCAGCACCGGGGGGACAGGAAATCAGCCCCAGCATTTT.

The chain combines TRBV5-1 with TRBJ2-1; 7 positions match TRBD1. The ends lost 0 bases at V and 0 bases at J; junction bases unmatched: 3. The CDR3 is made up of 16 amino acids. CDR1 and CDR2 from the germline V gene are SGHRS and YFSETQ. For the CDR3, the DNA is TGCGCCAGCAGCTTGGAGGGACAGCGCTCCTACAATGAGCAGTTCTTC. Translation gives CASSLEGQRSYNEQFF.

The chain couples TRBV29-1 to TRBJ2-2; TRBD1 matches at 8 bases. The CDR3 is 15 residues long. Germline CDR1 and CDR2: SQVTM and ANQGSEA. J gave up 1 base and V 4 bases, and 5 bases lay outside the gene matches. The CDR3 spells CSVGSGTGNTGELFF. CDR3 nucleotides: TGCAGCGTTGGATCCGGGACAGGGAACACCGGGGAGCTGTTTTTT.

The CDR3: CATSTPLSGNTIYF. The DNA of the CDR3 is TGTGCCACCAGCACTCCTCTTTCTGGAAACACCATATATTTT. The chain links TRBV15 to TRBJ1-3; D is undetermined. Germline assignment: CDR1 LNHNV and CDR2 YYDKDF (reference sequence). Trimming took 4 bases from V and 1 from J, leaving 8 bases between them. The length of the CDR3 is 14 residues.

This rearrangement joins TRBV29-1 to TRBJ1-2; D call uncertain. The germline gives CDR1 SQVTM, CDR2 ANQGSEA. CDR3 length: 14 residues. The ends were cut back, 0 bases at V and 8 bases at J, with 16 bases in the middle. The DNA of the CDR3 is TGCAGCGTTGAAGATTTGGGGAATCGGTTGGGCTACACCTTC. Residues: CSVEDLGNRLGYTF.

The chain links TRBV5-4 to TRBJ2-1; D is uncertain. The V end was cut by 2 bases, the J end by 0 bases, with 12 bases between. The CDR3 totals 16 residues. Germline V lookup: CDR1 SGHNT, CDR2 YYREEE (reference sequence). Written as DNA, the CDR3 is TGTGCCAGCAGCTTTAAAGGCGGAAACTCCTACAATGAGCAGTTCTTC. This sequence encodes CASSFKGGNSYNEQFF.

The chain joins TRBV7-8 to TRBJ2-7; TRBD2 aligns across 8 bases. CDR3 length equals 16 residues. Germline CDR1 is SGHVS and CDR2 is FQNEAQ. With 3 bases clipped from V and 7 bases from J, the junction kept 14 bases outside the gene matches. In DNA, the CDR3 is TGTGCCAGCAGCTTCCCCCGGGAGGGGTCGTCGAGGGAGCAGTACTTC. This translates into CASSFPREGSSREQYF.

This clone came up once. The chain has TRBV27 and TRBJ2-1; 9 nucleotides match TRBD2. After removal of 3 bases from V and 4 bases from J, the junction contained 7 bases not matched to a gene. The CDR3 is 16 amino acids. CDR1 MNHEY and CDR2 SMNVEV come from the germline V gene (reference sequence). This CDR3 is CASSFSTGLAYNEQFF. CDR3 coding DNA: TGTGCCAGCAGTTTCTCGACGGGACTAGCATACAATGAGCAGTTCTTC.

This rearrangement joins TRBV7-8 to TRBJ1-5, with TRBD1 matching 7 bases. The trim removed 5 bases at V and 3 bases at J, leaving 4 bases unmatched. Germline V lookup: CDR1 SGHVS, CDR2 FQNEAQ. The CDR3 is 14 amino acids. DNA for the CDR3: TGTGCCAGCAGCCCGGGACAGCCCAATCAGCCCCAGCATTTT. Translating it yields CASSPGQPNQPQHF.

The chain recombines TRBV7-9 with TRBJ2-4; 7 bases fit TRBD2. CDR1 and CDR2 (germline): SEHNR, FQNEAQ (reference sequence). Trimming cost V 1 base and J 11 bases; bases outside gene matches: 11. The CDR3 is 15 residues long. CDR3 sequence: CASSLEEGRSGVQYF. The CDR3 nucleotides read TGTGCCAGCAGCTTAGAGGAAGGAAGGAGCGGGGTTCAGTACTTC. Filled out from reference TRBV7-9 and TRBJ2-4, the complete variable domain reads DTGVSQNPRHKITKRGQNVTFRCDPISEHNRLYWYRQTLGQGPEFLTYFQNEAQLEKSRLLSDRFSAERPKGSFSTLEIQRTEQGDSAMYLCASSLEEGRSGVQYFGAGTRLSVL.

CDR3 protein: CASSSGTGLSYEQYF. The CDR3 nucleotides read TGTGCCAGCAGCTCCGGGACAGGGCTCTCCTACGAGCAGTACTTC. V and J are TRBV27 and TRBJ2-7; 9 bases fit TRBD1. The CDR3 is 15 amino acids. After removal of 6 bases from V and 0 bases from J, the junction contained 6 bases not matched to a gene. The germline V gene has CDR1 MNHEY and CDR2 SMNVEV (reference sequence).